The clone carrying this TCR beta chain was found once. The CDR3 runs 14 residues. Trimming took off 0 bases at V and 9 bases at J, with 10 bases between the two ends. Germline values: CDR1 SGHRS, CDR2 YFSETQ. These data are taken from a study of blood T cell repertoires in COVID-19. Across the study: Donors in the United States, Italy and Spain gave samples during acute or convalescent COVID-19. Nucleic acid was either cDNA or gDNA, and it came from T cells, B-cell-depleted T cells, or PBMCs.

Per the authors' pipeline: It was from reference gene primer amplification that nucleated cell counts were estimated. Using immunoSEQ multiplex PCR, the repertoire was profiled, and TCRdb retains in-frame clones only, with some absent. For V, J and clone size, that table is used; D and trimming come from the DNA. The top ten clones hold 1.3% of a sample with some 200,000 clones, about 83% of them seen once. The material sequenced was peripheral blood. The receptor's source is a woman aged 25 to 39 with COVID-19, enrolled during active disease. The genes are TRBV5-1 and TRBJ1-6; maybe TRBD1 (5 bases). The CDR3 sequence: CASSLGTRGSPLHF. The CDR3 coding sequence is TGCGCCAGCAGCTTGGGGACTAGGGGTTCACCCCTCCACTTT.